The entry that follows covers one T cell receptor (beta chain) sequence. Germline CDR1 reads SQVTM; CDR2 reads ANQGSEA. The CDR3 consists of 14 residues. V trimming: 3 bases; J trimming: 5 bases; junction bases outside the gene matches: 5. The data are from a study of T cells after somatic rescue of genetic block. Profiled with immunoSEQ multiplex PCR; TCRdb holds only in-frame clones, not every one. There are around 64,000 clones in the sample; 92% occur only once, and around 3% lies in the top ten. The chain employs TRBV29-1 and TRBJ2-1; TRBD2 matches 9 bases. Sequencing used peripheral blood mononuclear cells (PBMCs). The TCR comes from a man between 35 and 55 years old. The CDR3, as DNA: TGCAGCGTTGATGGCGCTAGCGGGAACAATGAGCAGTTCTTC. Protein sequence: CSVDGASGNNEQFF.